These 21 T cell receptor beta chains were sequenced from one sample in a study of blood T cell repertoires in COVID-19. Profiled with immunoSEQ multiplex PCR; TCRdb holds only in-frame clones, not every one. This table holds some 180,000 clones, 83% found once. What was sequenced was peripheral blood. These receptors all stem from a woman in her 70s who had recovered from COVID-19.

This clone was picked up one time. The rearrangement links TRBV24-1 to TRBJ2-2; a weak D match, TRBD1 (6 bases). Per the germline V gene, CDR1 is KGHDR and CDR2 is SFDVKD. This CDR3 is 15 amino acids long. The V gene lost 8 bases and the J gene lost 0 bases, with 12 bases spanning the gap. The DNA for the CDR3 is TGTGCCACCACCAACAGGGACGCGAACACCGGGGAGCTGTTTTTT. Translating it yields CATTNRDANTGELFF.

The genes are TRBV21-1 and TRBJ1-5. TRBV21-1 is a documented pseudogene. The CDR3 is made up of 17 amino acids. CDR3 amino acids: CASSKGARKRRDQPQHF. CDR3 DNA sequence: TGTGCCAGCAGCAAAGGCGCGAGGAAGAGAAGAGATCAGCCCCAGCATTTT.

The CDR3 loop is CASSIGLAGGLSQYF. The CDR3 DNA reads as TGTGCCAGTAGTATTGGCCTAGCGGGAGGCTTATCCCAGTACTTC. The chain recombines TRBV19 with TRBJ2-5; the match to TRBD2 covers 11 bases. Germline loops: CDR1 LNHDA, CDR2 SQIVND (reference sequence). The V gene end was trimmed by 3 bases and the J gene end by 9 bases; junction bases not matched to a gene: 9. This CDR3 spans 15 amino acids.

The genes are TRBV19 and TRBJ1-1, with D possibly matching TRBD1 (5 bases). V was shortened by 2 bases and J by 5 bases, with 15 bases between the two germline ends. The CDR3 has 15 residues. Germline V lookup: CDR1 LNHDA, CDR2 SQIVND (reference sequence). In DNA, the CDR3 is TGTGCCAGTAGTATACAGGTGTGGGGGGGGACTGAAGCTTTCTTT. The encoded protein is CASSIQVWGGTEAFF.

This clone was found a few times. J is TRBJ2-1 and V is TRBV6-6, with 7 positions matching TRBD2. CDR1 is MNHNY and CDR2 is SVGAGI in the germline V gene (reference sequence). V dropped 7 bases and J dropped 8; count of bases not matched to a gene: 14. The CDR3 totals 15 residues. Written as DNA, the CDR3 is TGTGCCAGCACCCCAGCGGCGGGAGTTTTGTATGAGCAGTTCTTC. Translated, it gives CASTPAAGVLYEQFF.

The rearrangement links TRBV18 to TRBJ1-2; unclear D gene. V dropped 2 bases and J dropped 4 bases, with 14 bases sitting between them. The CDR3 spans 15 residues. Germline values: CDR1 KGHSH, CDR2 LQKENI. CDR3 residues: CASSPWVEGGYGYTF. The CDR3 DNA follows: TGTGCCAGCTCACCATGGGTCGAGGGTGGCTATGGCTACACCTTC. The whole variable domain, filled in from reference TRBV18 and TRBJ1-2, reads NAGVMQNPRHLVRRRGQEARLRCSPMKGHSHVYWYRQLPEEGLKFMVYLQKENIIDESGMPKERFSAEFPKEGPSILRIQQVVRGDSAAYFCASSPWVEGGYGYTFGSGTRLTVV.

The sample holds a few counts of this clone. The CDR3 DNA is TGTGCCAGCAGCGCGTATGAGCAGTTCTTC. This gives the protein CASSAYEQFF. The V call is TRBV7-9, the J call TRBJ2-1; D unresolved. CDR1 and CDR2 (germline): SEHNR, FQNEAQ (reference sequence). Trimming pared 5 bases from V and 8 bases from J, leaving 4 bases between. The CDR3 extends over 10 amino acids.

The chain joins TRBV5-1 to TRBJ2-3, with no clear D. This CDR3 region has 13 residues. V was cut by 4 bases and J by 1 base, with 7 bases left in between. The germline CDR1 and CDR2 sequences are SGHRS and YFSETQ. This CDR3 is CASSQPGTDTQYF. Written as DNA, the CDR3 is TGCGCCAGCAGCCAACCGGGCACAGATACGCAGTATTTT.

V usage is TRBV3-1 (or the pseudogene TRBV3-2) and J usage is TRBJ1-1; D remains unclear. V gave up 2 bases and J gave up 1 base, with 5 bases separating them. The CDR3 runs to 13 residues. The germline CDR1 and CDR2 sequences are LGHDT and YNNKEL (reference sequence). The CDR3 DNA is TGTGCCAGCAGCCAATGGCCGAACACTGAAGCTTTCTTT. Protein product: CASSQWPNTEAFF.

The rearrangement links TRBV5-1 to TRBJ1-2; TRBD1 agrees at 8 bases. The CDR3 is 15 amino acids. CDR1 and CDR2 (germline): SGHRS, YFSETQ. Losses at the gene ends were 4 bases for V and 2 bases for J; bases not matched to a gene: 7. CDR3 DNA sequence: TGCGCCAGCAGCGCTCGACAGGGGCCGAACTATGGCTACACCTTC. Its translation: CASSARQGPNYGYTF.

The chain uses TRBV6-5 and TRBJ2-1, with 7 bases that match TRBD2. This CDR3 spans 13 amino acids. V shed 6 bases and J 5 bases; nucleotides not matched to a gene: 4. CDR1 MNHEY and CDR2 SVGAGI come from the germline V gene. CDR3 sequence reads: CASSLGRDNEQFF. CDR3 nucleotide sequence: TGTGCCAGCAGCCTAGGGAGGGACAATGAGCAGTTCTTC.

The gene calls are TRBV5-5 and TRBJ2-3; TRBD1 might be the D (6 bases). Germline V gene sequence: CDR1 SGHKS, CDR2 YYEKEE (reference sequence). Trimming removed 5 bases at V and 0 bases at J, with 10 bases between. The CDR3 spans 14 residues. The CDR3 spells CASSRDTSTDTQYF. Here the CDR3 DNA reads TGTGCCAGCAGTCGGGACACTAGCACAGATACGCAGTATTTT.

The chain couples TRBV7-9 to TRBJ1-1, with D perhaps TRBD1 (6 bases). The CDR3 consists of 12 residues. V lost 1 base and J lost 10, with 10 bases in between. CDR1 is SEHNR and CDR2 is FQNEAQ in the germline V gene (reference sequence). The CDR3 DNA reads TGTGCCAGCAGCTTAGGCGGCAGGGGAGCTTTCTTT. Amino acids: CASSLGGRGAFF. Looking up the rest from reference TRBV7-9 and TRBJ1-1 gives the full variable domain: DTGVSQNPRHKITKRGQNVTFRCDPISEHNRLYWYRQTLGQGPEFLTYFQNEAQLEKSRLLSDRFSAERPKGSFSTLEIQRTEQGDSAMYLCASSLGGRGAFFGQGTRLTVV.

The chain employs TRBV11-2 and TRBJ1-1; TRBD1 might be the D (5 bases). The CDR3 has 14 residues. Deletions cut 8 bases from V and 0 bases from J, with 13 bases between. CDR1 and CDR2 (germline): SGHAT, FQNNGV. The CDR3 DNA follows: TGTGCCAGCTCCCGGGGGAACTTGAACACTGAAGCTTTCTTT. It yields the protein CASSRGNLNTEAFF.

This clone was recorded a few times. The V gene is TRBV27, the J gene TRBJ1-1, with 9 bases fitting TRBD1. The junction had 6 bases not matched to a gene; V was cut back by 6 bases and J by 7 bases. Looked up from germline, CDR1 is MNHEY and CDR2 is SMNVEV (reference sequence). The CDR3 runs 13 residues. The CDR3 DNA sequence: TGTGCCAGCAGCAGGACAGGGGTGATTGAAGCTTTCTTT. Protein product: CASSRTGVIEAFF.

The chain combines TRBV5-4 with TRBJ2-3, with 10 bases matching TRBD2. The germline gives CDR1 SGHNT, CDR2 YYREEE (reference sequence). The CDR3 covers 16 residues. Trimming at V came to 4 bases and at J to 5 bases, leaving 10 bases not matched to a gene. DNA of the CDR3: TGTGCCAGCAGCCCACCCCTAGCGGGAGAGGGAGATACGCAGTATTTT. It is translated as CASSPPLAGEGDTQYF.

The chain has TRBV19 and TRBJ1-2; TRBD1 agrees at 8 bases. CDR1 is LNHDA and CDR2 is SQIVND in the germline V gene (reference sequence). The CDR3 totals 15 residues. V dropped 1 base and J dropped 2; count of bases not matched to a gene: 3. The CDR3 nucleotides are TGTGCCAGTAGTATAGGGGACAGGCCCAACTATGGCTACACCTTC. It translates to CASSIGDRPNYGYTF.

This chain joins TRBV2 and TRBJ1-1, with TRBD1 matching 8 bases. The trim removed 9 bases at V and 1 base at J, leaving 4 bases unmatched. The CDR3 covers 13 residues. CDR1 SNHLY and CDR2 FYNNEI come from the germline V gene. The CDR3 coding sequence is TGTGCCAGGAAGGGACAGGCGAACACTGAAGCTTTCTTT. The encoded protein is CARKGQANTEAFF.

This chain joins TRBV6-5 and TRBJ2-7, with D uncertain. The CDR3 runs 13 residues. Per germline, CDR1 MNHEY and CDR2 SVGAGI. Trimming cost V 7 bases and J 2 bases, with 12 bases left between them. CDR3 loop: CASMVRPTYEQYF. The CDR3 region has the DNA TGTGCCAGCATGGTGCGCCCAACCTACGAGCAGTACTTC.

The J gene is TRBJ2-3, the V gene TRBV5-1; 9 nucleotides agree with TRBD1. The CDR3 length is 15 residues. Germline V gene data show CDR1 as SGHRS and CDR2 as YFSETQ. V trimming: 4 bases; J trimming: 2 bases; junction bases outside the gene matches: 5. The CDR3: CASSTGTGTTDTQYF. In nucleotides, the CDR3 is TGCGCCAGCAGCACCGGGACAGGGACCACAGATACGCAGTATTTT.

The V and J genes are TRBV2 and TRBJ1-2, with D hard to call. This CDR3 is built from 12 residues. Germline lookup yields CDR1 SNHLY and CDR2 FYNNEI. The V and J ends lost 6 bases and 8 bases respectively, with 13 bases between them. DNA for the CDR3: TGTGCCAGCAGGGGAGGAGCGGGAGGCTACACCTTC. It yields the protein CASRGGAGGYTF. Combining the CDR3 with reference TRBV2 and TRBJ1-2 gives the whole variable domain EPEVTQTPSHQVTQMGQEVILRCVPISNHLYFYWYRQILGQKVEFLVSFYNNEISEKSEIFDDQFSVERPDGSNFTLKIRSTKLEDSAMYFCASRGGAGGYTFGSGTRLTVV.